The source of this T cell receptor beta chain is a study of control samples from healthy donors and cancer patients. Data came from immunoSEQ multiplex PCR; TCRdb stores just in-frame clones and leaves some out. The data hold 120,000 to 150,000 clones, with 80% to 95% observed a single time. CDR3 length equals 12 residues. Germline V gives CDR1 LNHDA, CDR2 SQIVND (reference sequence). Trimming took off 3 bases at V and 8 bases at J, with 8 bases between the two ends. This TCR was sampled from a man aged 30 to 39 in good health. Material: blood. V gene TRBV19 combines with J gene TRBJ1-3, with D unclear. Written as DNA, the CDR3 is TGTGCCAGTAGTATCAGCGCGGACACCATATATTTT. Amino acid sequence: CASSISADTIYF. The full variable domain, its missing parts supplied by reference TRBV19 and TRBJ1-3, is DGGITQSPKYLFRKEGQNVTLSCEQNLNHDAMYWYRQDPGQGLRLIYYSQIVNDFQKGDIAEGYSVSREKKESFPLTVTSAQKNPTAFYLCASSISADTIYFGEGSWLTVV.